The text below deals with one T cell receptor (beta chain). The target antigen is unknown. Naive CD8 cells were CD45RO-negative, positively selected for CCR7, excluding terminally differentiated effector memory CD45RA+ cells. This specimen belongs to a study of shared clonotypes between healthy human individuals. Study-wide results and caveats: Represented diversity, genetic and exposure-history alike, was limited by few donors.

Germline CDR1 and CDR2: SEHNR and FQNEAQ (reference sequence). The CDR3 totals 14 residues. V lost 9 bases to trimming and J lost 2 bases, with 15 bases between them. The data were produced by immunoSEQ multiplex PCR, yet TCRdb's version contains in-frame clones alone and is incomplete. The sample contains millions of clones, just under 95% of which appear only once. The material sequenced was naive CD8+ T cells sorted from blood. This TCR derives from a man in his late teens or twenties in good health. The chain is built from TRBV7-9 and TRBJ2-3; the D gene is possibly TRBD2 (7 bases). CDR3: CASAVGGATDTQYF. CDR3 sequence (DNA): TGTGCCAGTGCAGTGGGGGGGGCCACAGATACGCAGTATTTT.